This T cell receptor (beta chain) emerged from a study of cytomegalovirus exposure and HLA in healthy donors. Overall study results and limits: The study put 150 or so TCR beta chains on its list as cytomegalovirus-associated.

Repertoires were generated with immunoSEQ multiplex PCR, while TCRdb's copy carries only in-frame clones and drops some. The table records about 160,000 clones, 75% to 90% of them present only once. As regards this clone: Its antigen remains unidentified.

The length of the CDR3 is 15 residues. V lost 3 bases and J lost 6; bases outside the gene matches: 8. Germline lookup yields CDR1 SGHRS and CDR2 YFSETQ. This TCR came from a woman younger than 30 in good health and CMV-seronegative. Sequencing input: PBMCs. The genes are TRBV5-1 and TRBJ2-1; 8 bases match TRBD2. The CDR3 reads CASSSTSGHVNEQFF. The CDR3 bases are TGCGCCAGCAGCTCAACTAGCGGACACGTCAATGAGCAGTTCTTC.